The 9 T cell receptor beta chains listed next were all sequenced from one sample in a study of cytomegalovirus exposure and HLA in healthy donors. PCR was performed using 60 Vbeta and 13 Jbeta primers. Using immunoSEQ multiplex PCR, the repertoire was profiled, and TCRdb retains in-frame clones only, with some absent. The sample lists about 200,000 clones, 75% to 90% seen once, with around 0.31% in the top ten. The sample taken for sequencing was PBMCs. The source of these receptors is a woman under 40 in good health and CMV-seronegative.

About this clone: The junction departs from germline at one end; a sequencing error may be responsible. The V and J genes are TRBV7-7 and TRBJ2-2, with 7 bases aligning to TRBD2. This CDR3 region has 16 residues. Germline values: CDR1 SSHAT, CDR2 FNYEAQ (reference sequence). The CDR3 is CASSPRAGGRTGELFF. The DNA for the CDR3 is TGTGCTAGCAGCCCACGGGCGGGCGGGAGAACCGGGGAGCTGTTTTTT.

V gene TRBV6-5 combines with J gene TRBJ2-1, with 11 bases that match TRBD2. CDR1 and CDR2 from the germline V gene are MNHEY and SVGAGI. The CDR3 is 15 amino acids. V lost 6 bases, J lost 6 bases, and 7 bases stayed unmatched. The CDR3 coding sequence is TGTGCCAGCAGCTTTAGCGGGGGGGCGTTCAATGAGCAGTTCTTC. As protein: CASSFSGGAFNEQFF.

V is TRBV9 and J is TRBJ2-3, with 10 bases identical to TRBD2. The germline gives CDR1 SGDLS, CDR2 YYNGEE. This CDR3 comprises 14 residues. With 0 bases clipped from V and 12 bases from J, the junction kept 7 bases outside the gene matches. This CDR3 is CASSVGTSGPAQYF. As DNA, the CDR3 is TGTGCCAGCAGCGTAGGGACTAGCGGCCCGGCACAGTATTTT.

The DNA of the CDR3 is TGTGCCAGCAGCCCCCTTCCCTCCTACAATGAGCAGTTCTTC. Its protein is CASSPLPSYNEQFF. The chain uses TRBV7-3 and TRBJ2-1; D is ambiguous. This CDR3 region has 14 residues. With 5 bases removed from V and 0 bases from J, the gap between germline ends came to 8 bases. Looked up from germline, CDR1 is SGHTA and CDR2 is FQGTGA.

This clone was counted a single time. The chain recombines TRBV28 with TRBJ2-5, with 12 positions matching TRBD2. CDR1 and CDR2 (germline): MDHEN, SYDVKM. After removal of 5 bases from V and 3 bases from J, the junction contained 7 bases not matched to a gene. There are 16 residues in the CDR3. CDR3 sequence: CASSLELAGGKETQYF. CDR3 bases: TGTGCCAGCAGTCTGGAACTAGCGGGGGGTAAAGAGACCCAGTACTTC.

The gene calls are TRBV2 and TRBJ1-1, with 11 bases lining up with TRBD1. Germline V gene lookup returns CDR1 SNHLY and CDR2 FYNNEI. After removal of 6 bases from V and 5 bases from J, the junction contained 8 bases not matched to a gene. This CDR3 comprises 15 residues. In DNA, the CDR3 is TGTGCCAGCAGGGCGGACAGGGGGCGAAGGACTGAAGCTTTCTTT. Translated: CASRADRGRRTEAFF.

Concerning this clone itself: At one of its ends the junction is not consistent with the germline gene, which may arise from a read error. V usage is TRBV6-5 and J usage is TRBJ2-7, with 9 bases that match TRBD1. CDR3 length equals 14 residues. The germline CDR1 and CDR2 sequences are MNHEY and SVGAGI. The CDR3, as DNA: TGTACCAGCAGTAAACAGGGGGCAACCTACGAGCAGTACTTC. Translation: CTSSKQGATYEQYF.

The V gene is TRBV7-2, the J gene TRBJ2-5, with TRBD1 as a possible D gene (6 bases). Trimming cost V 1 base and J 2 bases, with 8 bases left between them. The germline V gene has CDR1 SGHTA and CDR2 FQGNSA. This CDR3 spans 14 amino acids. CDR3 in amino acids: CASSLDRAQETQYF. DNA for the CDR3: TGTGCCAGCAGCTTAGACAGGGCACAAGAGACCCAGTACTTC.

The V gene is TRBV29-1, the J gene TRBJ2-3; no definite D call. CDR3 length: 13 residues. The V and J ends lost 4 bases and 0 bases respectively, with 8 bases between them. Germline CDR1 is SQVTM and CDR2 is ANQGSEA. The CDR3 DNA is TGCAGCGTTGGCGAGACTAGCACAGATACGCAGTATTTT. It codes for CSVGETSTDTQYF.